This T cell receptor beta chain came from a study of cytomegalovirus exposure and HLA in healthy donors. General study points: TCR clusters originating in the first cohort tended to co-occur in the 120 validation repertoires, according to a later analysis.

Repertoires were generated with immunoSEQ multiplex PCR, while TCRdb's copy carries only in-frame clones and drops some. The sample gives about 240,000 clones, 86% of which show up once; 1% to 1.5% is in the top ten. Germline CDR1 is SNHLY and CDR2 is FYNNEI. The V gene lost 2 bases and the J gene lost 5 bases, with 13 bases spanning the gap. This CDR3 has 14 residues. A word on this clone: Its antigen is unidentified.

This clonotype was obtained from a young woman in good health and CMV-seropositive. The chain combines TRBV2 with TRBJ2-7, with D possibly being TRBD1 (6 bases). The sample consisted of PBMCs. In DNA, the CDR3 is TGTGCCAGCAGTGAAACAGGGTATATCCACGAGCAGTACTTC. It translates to CASSETGYIHEQYF.